Presented here are 28 T cell receptor beta chains from one specimen sequenced in a study of blood T cell repertoires in COVID-19. The method was immunoSEQ multiplex PCR; TCRdb's version includes in-frame clones alone and lacks a portion of them. The profile shows roughly 380,000 clones, about four fifths of them singletons. Sequenced input: peripheral blood. The receptors stem from a human donor with acute or convalescent COVID-19. The donor label of this sample is uncertain.

This clone was seen a few times. This chain uses TRBV29-1 with TRBJ2-5; D might be TRBD1 (5 bases). CDR1 is SQVTM and CDR2 is ANQGSEA in the germline V gene. This CDR3 comprises 13 residues. The germline V and J ends were trimmed by 3 bases and 5 bases, with 13 bases remaining between them. CDR3 bases: TGCAGCGTTGAGGAGCAGTACAGGGAGACCCAGTACTTC. Translated, it gives CSVEEQYRETQYF.

This rearrangement joins TRBV11-3 to TRBJ2-2; TRBD1 matches at 9 bases. In germline, CDR1 is SGHNT, CDR2 YENEEA. Trimming took 1 base from V and 3 from J; bases not matched to a gene: 0. This CDR3 contains 15 residues. The CDR3 nucleotides are TGTGCCAGCAGCTTAGGACAGGGGGACACCGGGGAGCTGTTTTTT. Translation gives CASSLGQGDTGELFF.

The chain uses TRBV5-4 and TRBJ2-7; TRBD1 might be the D (6 bases). Germline loops: CDR1 SGHNT, CDR2 YYREEE (reference sequence). Deletions cut 4 bases from V and 6 bases from J, with 20 bases between. The CDR3 extends over 15 amino acids. CDR3 DNA: TGTGCCAGCAGCCCAAGGACAGAACCTACCGGCGAGCAGTACTTC. Its protein product is CASSPRTEPTGEQYF.

The chain employs TRBV29-1 and TRBJ2-7, with 11 positions matching TRBD2. Germline loops: CDR1 SQVTM, CDR2 ANQGSEA. The CDR3 runs 16 residues. The trim removed 6 bases at V and 0 bases at J, leaving 10 bases unmatched. The CDR3 DNA reads TGCAGCGTCCGAGGTATAGCGGGAGGGAGCTCCTACGAGCAGTACTTC. As protein: CSVRGIAGGSSYEQYF.

The rearrangement uses TRBV9 and TRBJ2-2; 7 bases line up with TRBD1. Germline V lookup: CDR1 SGDLS, CDR2 YYNGEE. The CDR3 has 16 residues. V lost 0 bases to trimming and J lost 1 base; unmatched junction nucleotides: 3. For the CDR3, the DNA is TGTGCCAGCAGCGTAGCAGGGGGTCTGAACACCGGGGAGCTGTTTTTT. It encodes CASSVAGGLNTGELFF.

In DNA form, the CDR3 reads TGTGCCAGCAGTTACGACAGGGGGCGCGCTTCACCCCTCCACTTT. As protein: CASSYDRGRASPLHF. The V and J genes are TRBV6-5 and TRBJ1-6; 10 positions agree with TRBD1. With 2 bases clipped from V and 9 bases from J, the junction kept 4 bases outside the gene matches. In germline, CDR1 is MNHEY, CDR2 SVGAGI. The CDR3 runs 15 residues.

This clone was detected only once. The rearrangement joins TRBV3-1 (or the pseudogene TRBV3-2) to TRBJ1-6; 7 positions agree with TRBD1. The CDR3 spans 13 residues. Germline V gene data show CDR1 as LGHDT and CDR2 as YNNKEL (reference sequence). The V segment lost 2 bases and the J segment 11 bases; nucleotides outside the gene matches: 3. As DNA, the CDR3 is TGTGCCAGCAGCCAACTACAGGGGACACCCCTCCACTTT. This encodes CASSQLQGTPLHF.

The chain has TRBV5-1 and TRBJ2-7, with unresolved D. The CDR3 covers 15 residues. CDR1 and CDR2 from the germline V gene are SGHRS and YFSETQ. V shed 2 bases and J shed 4 bases, with 16 bases lying between them. The DNA for the CDR3 is TGCGCCAGCAGCTTAGAGCCAAACCCATCGTACGAGCAGTACTTC. It codes for CASSLEPNPSYEQYF. The whole variable domain, remainder taken from reference TRBV5-1 and TRBJ2-7, is KAGVTQTPRYLIKTRGQQVTLSCSPISGHRSVSWYQQTPGQGLQFLFEYFSETQRNKGNFPGRFSGRQFSNSRSEMNVSTLELGDSALYLCASSLEPNPSYEQYFGPGTRLTVT.

J is TRBJ2-1 and V is TRBV29-1, with D tentatively TRBD2 (6 bases). Germline V gene lookup returns CDR1 SQVTM and CDR2 ANQGSEA. Trimming removed 7 bases from V and 8 bases from J, with 15 bases in between. The CDR3 has 12 residues. CDR3 in amino acids: CSADGQRDEQFF. CDR3 nucleotides: TGCAGCGCCGACGGGCAGCGGGATGAGCAGTTCTTC.

This clone was seen more than once but under ten times. The rearrangement uses TRBV18 and TRBJ2-3; D is uncertain. The CDR3 is 14 amino acids. Germline V lookup: CDR1 KGHSH, CDR2 LQKENI. The germline V and J ends were trimmed by 3 bases and 2 bases, with 9 bases remaining between them. The CDR3, as DNA: TGTGCCAGCTCACCTCCGGTACTCACAGATACGCAGTATTTT. Translation gives CASSPPVLTDTQYF.

This chain uses TRBV11-1 with TRBJ2-7, with no clear D. Trimming shortened V by 4 bases and J by 0 bases, and 13 bases separated the two germline ends. The germline V gene has CDR1 SGHAT and CDR2 FQDESV (reference sequence). This CDR3 is 15 amino acids long. The CDR3 protein is CASSSRSPSSYEQYF. DNA for the CDR3: TGTGCCAGCAGCTCGCGGAGCCCTAGCTCCTACGAGCAGTACTTC.

V gene TRBV15 combines with J gene TRBJ1-3; tentative D call: TRBD1 (6 bases). The V gene lost 2 bases and the J gene lost 7 bases, with 12 bases spanning the gap. This CDR3 spans 14 amino acids. Per the germline V gene, CDR1 is LNHNV and CDR2 is YYDKDF (reference sequence). The CDR3 here is CATSRSDRRNTIYF. The CDR3 nucleotides read TGTGCCACCAGCAGAAGCGACAGGAGGAACACCATATATTTT.

V is TRBV5-6 and J is TRBJ2-7; D remains ambiguous. Germline V gene sequence: CDR1 SGHDT, CDR2 YYEEEE. Between the trimmed V and J ends, which lost 4 bases and 1 base, there was a span of 9 bases. CDR3 length equals 13 residues. DNA of the CDR3: TGTGCCAGCAGCCCAACAGAGTCCTACGAGCAGTACTTC. Protein sequence: CASSPTESYEQYF.

This chain joins TRBV28 and TRBJ1-3; D unresolved. This CDR3 has 14 amino acids. CDR1 is MDHEN and CDR2 is SYDVKM in the germline V gene. Trimming pared 7 bases from V and 2 bases from J, leaving 12 bases between. CDR3 loop: CASNSGSAGNTIYF. Written as DNA, the CDR3 is TGTGCCAGCAACAGTGGATCAGCTGGAAACACCATATATTTT.

The chain joins TRBV29-1 to TRBJ1-1, with D possibly matching TRBD1 (6 bases). CDR1 is SQVTM and CDR2 is ANQGSEA in the germline V gene. The CDR3 runs to 13 residues. V was pared by 8 bases and J by 0 bases, with 13 bases between. The CDR3 nucleotides are TGCAGCTCCACGGGACACCTGAACACTGAAGCTTTCTTT. Translation: CSSTGHLNTEAFF.

The CDR3 DNA reads as TGTGCCAGCAGGAGGGATCAGGCACCGAACACTGAAGCTTTCTTT. It codes for CASRRDQAPNTEAFF. This chain uses TRBV2 with TRBJ1-1; no clear D. Germline CDR1 SNHLY, CDR2 FYNNEI. With 6 bases removed from V and 1 base from J, the gap between germline ends came to 15 bases. The CDR3 is 15 amino acids. Complete variable domain (other parts from reference TRBV2 and TRBJ1-1): EPEVTQTPSHQVTQMGQEVILRCVPISNHLYFYWYRQILGQKVEFLVSFYNNEISEKSEIFDDQFSVERPDGSNFTLKIRSTKLEDSAMYFCASRRDQAPNTEAFFGQGTRLTVV.

In this sample, this clone turned up a few times. The chain couples TRBV5-4 to TRBJ1-2; D call uncertain. The CDR3 totals 16 residues. Germline lookup yields CDR1 SGHNT and CDR2 YYREEE (reference sequence). Trimming pared 0 bases from V and 0 bases from J, leaving 12 bases between. DNA of the CDR3: TGTGCCAGCAGCTTGGGGTCGGTTCGATCTAACTATGGCTACACCTTC. The encoded protein is CASSLGSVRSNYGYTF.

This sequence joins TRBV3-1 (or the pseudogene TRBV3-2) and TRBJ1-2, with D perhaps matching TRBD1 (6 bases). The CDR3 is 15 residues long. With 4 bases removed from V and 6 bases from J, the gap between germline ends came to 18 bases. CDR1 is LGHDT and CDR2 is YNNKEL in the germline V gene (reference sequence). CDR3 sequence (DNA): TGTGCCAGCAGCCTTCAGGGGTCAGGGGCTCATGGCTACACCTTC. Protein: CASSLQGSGAHGYTF.

The J gene is TRBJ1-2, the V gene TRBV6-2 or TRBV6-3; no definite D call. The CDR3 extends over 13 amino acids. Trimming took off 3 bases at V and 4 bases at J, with 9 bases between the two ends. The germline gives CDR1 MNHEY, CDR2 SVGEGT. This CDR3 is CASSYGSGYGYTF. Written as DNA, the CDR3 is TGTGCCAGCAGTTATGGGTCAGGCTATGGCTACACCTTC.

The chain couples TRBV5-5 to TRBJ1-2, with D hard to call. The germline V gene has CDR1 SGHKS and CDR2 YYEKEE (reference sequence). The CDR3 totals 14 residues. V lost 2 bases and J lost 0, with 8 bases in between. Here the CDR3 reads CASSFVVANYGYTF. The CDR3 nucleotides read TGTGCCAGCAGCTTTGTGGTAGCTAACTATGGCTACACCTTC.

This clone was seen a handful of times. The chain is built from TRBV30 and TRBJ1-4; 10 bases match TRBD1. V gave up 8 bases and J gave up 3 bases; unmatched junction bases: 0. Germline V CDR1 and CDR2: GTSNPN, SVGIG (reference sequence). This CDR3 contains 12 residues. As DNA, the CDR3 is TGTGCCGGACAGGGGGCTAATGAAAAACTGTTTTTT. Its translation: CAGQGANEKLFF.

The chain is built from TRBV5-6 and TRBJ2-3; D is ambiguous. Trimming took off 0 bases at V and 2 bases at J, with 10 bases between the two ends. This CDR3 is 15 amino acids long. From germline, CDR1 is SGHDT and CDR2 YYEEEE. The CDR3 loop is CASSLVQKATDTQYF. CDR3 coding DNA: TGTGCCAGCAGCTTGGTACAGAAGGCCACAGATACGCAGTATTTT.

The rearrangement links TRBV28 to TRBJ1-6; D is unclear. CDR3 length: 16 residues. The V end lost 7 bases, the J end lost 0 bases, and 13 bases lay between the germline ends. Germline V gene data show CDR1 as MDHEN and CDR2 as SYDVKM. The CDR3 nucleotides read TGTGCCAGCACCCCTCGGGGTAGCTCCTATAATTCACCCCTCCACTTT. Protein: CASTPRGSSYNSPLHF.

This clone was recorded once. This chain uses TRBV5-1 with TRBJ1-6; unclear D gene. Trimming took 1 base from V and 5 from J, leaving 10 bases between them. CDR3 length equals 15 residues. In germline, CDR1 is SGHRS, CDR2 YFSETQ. The DNA for the CDR3 is TGCGCCAGCAGCTTGCTGGGCCAGAATAATTCACCCCTCCACTTT. This gives the protein CASSLLGQNNSPLHF.

This chain connects TRBV12-3 or TRBV12-4 to TRBJ2-2; TRBD2 matches 7 bases. This CDR3 spans 13 amino acids. The V segment lost 6 bases and the J segment 7 bases; nucleotides outside the gene matches: 5. The DNA for the CDR3 is TGTGCCAGCAGCCGCCGGGAGGTCGGGGAGCTGTTTTTT. Protein product: CASSRREVGELFF.

This clone was detected a few times. The rearrangement joins TRBV28 to TRBJ1-4, with 8 bases lining up with TRBD1. From germline, CDR1 is MDHEN and CDR2 SYDVKM. Germline trimming cut 5 bases from V and 4 bases from J; bases unmatched to any gene: 6. The CDR3 runs to 15 residues. CDR3 residues: CASSQQGAGNEKLFF. The DNA for the CDR3 is TGTGCCAGCAGTCAGCAGGGGGCGGGTAATGAAAAACTGTTTTTT. Complete variable domain (other parts from reference TRBV28 and TRBJ1-4): DVKVTQSSRYLVKRTGEKVFLECVQDMDHENMFWYRQDPGLGLRLIYFSYDVKMKEKGDIPEGYSVSREKKERFSLILESASTNQTSMYLCASSQQGAGNEKLFFGSGTQLSVL.

To note about this clone: The same CDR3 can be traced to other DNA sequences in this sample. The V call is TRBV14, the J call TRBJ1-2; D is uncertain. The CDR3 is 13 amino acids. V lost 1 base, J lost 4 bases, and 7 bases lay in between. Germline-derived CDR1 and CDR2 are SGHDN and FVKESK. The CDR3 DNA reads as TGTGCCAGCAGCCAAGTGGCCGCCTATGGCTACACCTTC. Encoded protein: CASSQVAAYGYTF.

This chain links TRBV6-5 with TRBJ1-3, with a weak D call TRBD1 (6 bases). The germline V gene encodes CDR1 MNHEY and CDR2 SVGAGI. V was cut by 6 bases and J by 0 bases, with 9 bases left in between. The CDR3 sequence is 14 residues long. Here the CDR3 DNA reads TGTGCCAGCAGACGGGACATCTCTGGAAACACCATATATTTT. As protein: CASRRDISGNTIYF.